This T cell receptor beta chain was documented in a study of T cell repertoires in ileal Crohn's disease. Study at large: Every patient was operated on for stricturing (roughly 60%) or penetrating (approximately 40%) complications.

General observations from the study: Clonal expansions were more frequent in active smokers than non-smokers at surgery.

A word on this clone: Its specificity is unknown.

Time point of the sample: neoterminal ileum biopsy at postoperative endoscopy, about 6 months after surgery. Profiling relied on immunoSEQ multiplex PCR, and the TCRdb table lists in-frame clones only, not all of them. The profile shows about 10,000 clones, around four fifths of them singletons. After removal of 6 bases from V and 2 bases from J, the junction contained 6 bases not matched to a gene. Germline lookup yields CDR1 MDHEN and CDR2 SYDVKM. The CDR3 runs to 14 residues. The specimen sequenced was ileal tissue. This sequence originates from an adult with Crohn's disease. The chain employs TRBV28 and TRBJ2-7, with 8 bases aligning to TRBD1. CDR3 amino acids: CASRTRDRTYEQYF. Written as DNA, the CDR3 is TGTGCCAGCAGAACCCGGGACAGGACCTACGAGCAGTACTTC.